These 32 T cell receptor beta chains originate from one sample sequenced in a study of regulatory T cells in long-lasting Graves disease. Libraries of TCR beta came from iRepertoire HTBI primers plus Arm-PCR of CDR3 regions. TCRdb re-derived calls from the multiplex PCR reads in MiXCR, one entry per CDR3 protein. This table has fewer than 450,000 distinct CDR3 sequences, about 20% appearing once. Time point indicated: persistent/refractory GD, antithyroid drugs over 5 years with positive TRAb. PBMCs were the source of the RNA used for TCR sequencing. This material consisted of peripheral blood mononuclear cells (PBMCs), taken when the disease was refractory, from a patient treated with antithyroid drugs. These receptors were taken from a female donor with Graves disease.

This clonotype was seen a few times. This chain joins TRBV7-9 and TRBJ2-2; 7 positions match TRBD1. This CDR3 contains 16 residues. Unmatched junction bases numbered 6, after V lost 3 bases and J lost 2 bases. The germline V gene has CDR1 SEHNR and CDR2 FQNEAQ (reference sequence). As DNA, the CDR3 is TGTGCCAGCAGCTTCCCCGGACAGGCTAACACCGGGGAGCTGTTTTTT. The encoded protein is CASSFPGQANTGELFF.

This clonotype appeared once. The DNA of the CDR3 is TGCAGTGCTAGCGCTGGGGCCGGGCTAGCGGGGACCTACGAGCAGTACTTC. This gives the protein CSASAGAGLAGTYEQYF. This chain joins TRBV20-1 and TRBJ2-7; 9 bases match TRBD2. CDR3 length: 17 amino acids. Germline CDR1 and CDR2: DFQATT and SNEGSKA (reference sequence). V was clipped by 3 bases and J by 2 bases; unmatched bases: 14.

This chain links TRBV3-1 with TRBJ1-5; D might be TRBD1 (5 bases). V was cut by 1 base and J by 7 bases, with 17 bases left in between. CDR1 and CDR2 from the germline V gene are LGHDT and YNNKEL (reference sequence). This CDR3 region has 16 residues. The CDR3 bases are TGTGCCAGCAGCCAAGGATCTGGGGCTCCGCGGCAGCCCCAGCATTTT. Its translation: CASSQGSGAPRQPQHF. The whole variable domain, filled in from reference TRBV3-1 and TRBJ1-5, reads DTAVSQTPKYLVTQMGNDKSIKCEQNLGHDTMYWYKQDSKKFLKIMFSYNNKELIINETVPNRFSPKSPDKAHLNLHINSLELGDSAVYFCASSQGSGAPRQPQHFGDGTRLSIL.

This clonotype was observed a few times. The V call is TRBV5-4, the J call TRBJ2-5, with D maybe TRBD1 (5 bases). The ends were cut back, 0 bases at V and 1 base at J, with 10 bases in the middle. CDR3 length: 15 residues. Germline assignment: CDR1 SGHNT and CDR2 YYREEE (reference sequence). The CDR3 DNA reads as TGTGCCAGCAGCTTGGGGGTGACAGTCCAAGAGACCCAGTACTTC. Amino acid sequence: CASSLGVTVQETQYF.

The V and J genes are TRBV5-1 and TRBJ2-6; a possible D gene is TRBD1 (5 bases). CDR3 length: 16 residues. Germline lookup yields CDR1 SGHRS and CDR2 YFSETQ. Trimming cost V 4 bases and J 4 bases, with 15 bases left between them. This chain's CDR3 is CASSHDVRAGANVLTF. CDR3 coding DNA: TGCGCCAGCAGCCACGATGTCAGGGCCGGGGCCAACGTCCTGACTTTC. The full variable domain, in which reference TRBV5-1 and TRBJ2-6 provide the parts outside the CDR3, is KAGVTQTPRYLIKTRGQQVTLSCSPISGHRSVSWYQQTPGQGLQFLFEYFSETQRNKGNFPGRFSGRQFSNSRSEMNVSTLELGDSALYLCASSHDVRAGANVLTFGAGSRLTVL.

The rearrangement joins TRBV11-1 to TRBJ1-1, with 12 bases lining up with TRBD1. J was trimmed by 1 base and V by 1 base; bases with no gene match: 4. Germline CDR1 and CDR2: SGHAT and FQDESV (reference sequence). The CDR3 sequence is 17 residues long. CDR3 amino acids: CASSLGDRGRRNTEAFF. CDR3 DNA sequence: TGTGCCAGCAGCTTAGGGGACAGGGGGCGACGGAACACTGAAGCTTTCTTT.

This clonotype has ten or more counts. The gene calls are TRBV28 and TRBJ2-5; 8 nucleotides line up with TRBD1. Germline CDR1 is MDHEN and CDR2 is SYDVKM. CDR3 length: 13 residues. Losses at the gene ends were 6 bases for V and 2 bases for J; bases not matched to a gene: 2. The CDR3 DNA reads as TGTGCCAGCAGAAACAGGGGGCAAGAGACCCAGTACTTC. Its translation: CASRNRGQETQYF.

This rearrangement joins TRBV20-1 to TRBJ2-7; tentatively, D is TRBD2 (5 bases). CDR1 is DFQATT, CDR2 SNEGSKA, per germline (reference sequence). The V end was cut by 3 bases, the J end by 4 bases, with 16 bases between. The CDR3 loop spans 14 amino acids. The CDR3 is CSASLYGVKYEQYF. DNA of the CDR3: TGCAGTGCTAGTCTCTACGGGGTAAAATACGAGCAGTACTTC.

V usage is TRBV11-1 and J usage is TRBJ2-1; D not certain. Deletions cut 5 bases from V and 9 bases from J, with 8 bases between. The CDR3 has 11 residues. The germline V gene encodes CDR1 SGHAT and CDR2 FQDESV (reference sequence). For the CDR3, the DNA is TGTGCCAGCAGCACGACGAGTGAGCAGTTCTTC. This gives the protein CASSTTSEQFF.

This clonotype appeared many times. This chain uses TRBV6-1 with TRBJ2-7; 7 positions agree with TRBD2. After removal of 10 bases from V and 6 bases from J, the junction contained 6 bases not matched to a gene. The CDR3 sequence is 11 residues long. Germline-derived CDR1 and CDR2 are MNHNS and SASEGT. The CDR3 bases are TGTGCCACCGGGACTAACCTCGAGCAGTACTTC. It encodes CATGTNLEQYF.

There are a few counts of this clonotype. This CDR3 is missing its conserved last phenylalanine or tryptophan, likely due to a read error. CDR3 residues: CASSQGTHTGELFS. CDR3 nucleotide sequence: TGTGCCAGCAGCCAAGGTACCCACACCGGGGAGCTGTTTTCT. V gene TRBV28 combines with J gene TRBJ2-2; D unresolved. This CDR3 spans 14 amino acids. With 6 bases removed from V and 3 bases from J, the gap between germline ends came to 11 bases. Germline V gives CDR1 MDHEN, CDR2 SYDVKM.

The chain uses TRBV18 and TRBJ2-7; TRBD1 might be the D (6 bases). Deletions cut 5 bases from V and 3 bases from J, with 11 bases between. Per germline, CDR1 KGHSH and CDR2 LQKENI. The CDR3 is 13 residues long. The CDR3 reads CASSSGQYYEQYF. The CDR3, as DNA: TGTGCCAGCTCATCGGGACAATACTACGAGCAGTACTTC.

J is TRBJ1-2 and V is TRBV20-1; D is perhaps TRBD1 (6 bases). In germline, CDR1 is DFQATT, CDR2 SNEGSKA (reference sequence). The CDR3 totals 13 residues. The germline V and J ends were trimmed by 3 bases and 6 bases, with 14 bases remaining between them. The CDR3 DNA reads as TGCAGTGCTAGTCCAGGGGTTGTAAATGGCTACACCTTC. Amino acids: CSASPGVVNGYTF.

There are a few counts of this clonotype. A much larger clone sits a single nucleotide away, making a read error possible. This CDR3 fails to terminate in the conserved phenylalanine or tryptophan, so it likely reflects a read error. The chain links TRBV7-2 to TRBJ2-5; perhaps TRBD1 as D (6 bases). Germline-derived CDR1 and CDR2 are SGHTA and FQGNSA. Trimming took 3 bases from V and 4 from J, leaving 15 bases between them. The CDR3 sequence is 15 residues long. CDR3 amino acids: CASSFKTGSSETQYL. CDR3 in DNA: TGTGCCAGCAGCTTCAAGACAGGATCATCAGAGACCCAGTACCTC.

This clonotype was observed many times. The chain uses TRBV28 and TRBJ1-1; D call uncertain. The CDR3 runs 12 residues. Trimming stripped 6 bases from V and 6 bases from J, with 11 bases between. The germline V gene encodes CDR1 MDHEN and CDR2 SYDVKM. The CDR3 sequence is CASSAQVPEAFF. The DNA of the CDR3 is TGTGCCAGCAGCGCGCAGGTCCCTGAAGCTTTCTTT. The variable domain in full, with the rest retrieved from reference TRBV28 and TRBJ1-1, is DVKVTQSSRYLVKRTGEKVFLECVQDMDHENMFWYRQDPGLGLRLIYFSYDVKMKEKGDIPEGYSVSREKKERFSLILESASTNQTSMYLCASSAQVPEAFFGQGTRLTVV.

The rearrangement uses TRBV6-1 and TRBJ2-5, with D perhaps assigned TRBD1 or TRBD2 (5 bases each). V was shortened by 8 bases and J by 5 bases, with 15 bases between the two germline ends. In germline, CDR1 is MNHNS, CDR2 SASEGT. The CDR3 loop spans 13 amino acids. The CDR3 region is CASRTGAWETQYF. The CDR3 region has the DNA TGTGCCAGCCGTACCGGGGCTTGGGAGACCCAGTACTTC.

This clonotype was found a few times. The V gene is TRBV20-1, the J gene TRBJ2-4, with a tentative D call TRBD1 (6 bases). The germline CDR1 and CDR2 sequences are DFQATT and SNEGSKA (reference sequence). This CDR3 is built from 16 residues. Trimming cost V 3 bases and J 0 bases, with 15 bases left between them. For the CDR3, the DNA is TGCAGTGCTAGGGCCGGACAGATACGAGCCAAAAACATTCAGTACTTC. The encoded protein is CSARAGQIRAKNIQYF.

This CDR3 is CSAMEEARETQYF. The CDR3 region has the DNA TGCAGTGCTATGGAGGAGGCCCGAGAGACCCAGTACTTC. The rearrangement uses TRBV20-1 and TRBJ2-5; D is perhaps TRBD2 (5 bases). The V gene's germline CDR1 is DFQATT and CDR2 SNEGSKA (reference sequence). There are 13 residues in the CDR3. The V end was cut by 4 bases, the J end by 4 bases, with 13 bases between.

The chain links TRBV6-2 or TRBV6-3 to TRBJ2-2; maybe TRBD1 (6 bases). Trimming shortened V by 6 bases and J by 1 base, and 12 bases separated the two germline ends. Germline V gives CDR1 MNHEY, CDR2 SVGEGT. The CDR3 runs 15 residues. The CDR3 DNA reads TGTGCCAGCAGCATCGGACAGTTGAACACCGGGGAGCTGTTTTTT. Amino acids: CASSIGQLNTGELFF.

The chain recombines TRBV5-1 with TRBJ1-1; 9 positions agree with TRBD1. The CDR3 loop spans 16 amino acids. Looked up from germline, CDR1 is SGHRS and CDR2 is YFSETQ. The ends lost 0 bases at V and 4 bases at J; junction bases unmatched: 7. The DNA for the CDR3 is TGCGCCAGCAGCTTGGGACAGGGGGTTCAGAGCACTGAAGCTTTCTTT. Translating gives CASSLGQGVQSTEAFF.

The CDR3 loop is CASNPGDRVNTEAFF. The CDR3 DNA is TGTGCCAGCAACCCGGGGGACAGGGTGAACACTGAAGCTTTCTTT. The chain couples TRBV6-4 to TRBJ1-1; 9 bases align to TRBD1. V trimming: 7 bases; J trimming: 0 bases; junction bases outside the gene matches: 6. CDR1 MRHNA and CDR2 SNTAGT come from the germline V gene. The CDR3 contains 15 residues.

The chain joins TRBV10-3 to TRBJ1-2, with unresolved D. CDR1 ENHRY and CDR2 SYGVKD come from the germline V gene. Trimming stripped 3 bases from V and 4 bases from J, with 9 bases between. This CDR3 is built from 13 residues. Here the CDR3 DNA reads TGTGCCATCAGTGACGGAAGGGCCTATGGCTACACCTTC. This gives the protein CAISDGRAYGYTF.

This clonotype was observed a handful of times. The rearrangement joins TRBV20-1 to TRBJ1-5, with D uncertain. Germline-derived CDR1 and CDR2 are DFQATT and SNEGSKA (reference sequence). Trimming removed 3 bases from V and 0 bases from J, with 6 bases in between. The CDR3 runs to 13 residues. The CDR3: CSARSTSNQPQHF. The DNA for the CDR3 is TGCAGTGCTAGGTCAACTAGCAATCAGCCCCAGCATTTT.

Notes on this clonotype: One end of the junction is discordant with germline, which a read error may explain. The chain has TRBV2 and TRBJ1-1, with D possibly TRBD1 on 5 matching bases. The CDR3 runs to 14 residues. Germline assignment: CDR1 SNHLY and CDR2 FYNNEI. The CDR3 DNA is TGTGCCAGCAGTTTACTGAAGGGGAACACTGAAGCTCTCTTT. Amino acid sequence: CASSLLKGNTEALF. The full variable domain, in which reference TRBV2 and TRBJ1-1 provide the parts outside the CDR3, is EPEVTQTPSHQVTQMGQEVILRCVPISNHLYFYWYRQILGQKVEFLVSFYNNEISEKSEIFDDQFSVERPDGSNFTLKIRSTKLEDSAMYFCASSLLKGNTEALFGQGTRLTVV.

The chain uses TRBV4-1 and TRBJ1-1; a possible D gene is TRBD1 (5 bases). V was clipped by 1 base and J by 1 base, with 13 bases between them. The CDR3 runs 16 residues. Germline lookup yields CDR1 MGHRA and CDR2 YSYEKL. The CDR3 reads CASSQAFGATNTEAFF. The CDR3 nucleotides are TGCGCCAGCAGCCAAGCCTTCGGGGCAACGAACACTGAAGCTTTCTTT.

As concerns this clonotype: One end of the junction varies from germline; a read error may be responsible. This rearrangement joins TRBV5-6 to TRBJ2-2; D perhaps matches TRBD2 (5 bases). The CDR3 extends over 17 amino acids. The germline gives CDR1 SGHDT, CDR2 YYEEEE. For the CDR3, the DNA is TGTGCCAGCAGCTTGATAGGGAACGAGGGCTCCACCGGGGAGCTGCTTTTT. Translating it yields CASSLIGNEGSTGELLF.

The table lists this clonotype with a few counts. The J gene is TRBJ1-1, the V gene TRBV20-1; unclear D gene. The germline V gene has CDR1 DFQATT and CDR2 SNEGSKA (reference sequence). V lost 0 bases to trimming and J lost 6 bases, with 8 bases between them. The CDR3 contains 12 residues. The CDR3 reads CSARELRAEAFF. The CDR3 DNA reads as TGCAGTGCTAGAGAACTACGGGCTGAAGCTTTCTTT.

This clonotype was seen a handful of times. The rearrangement joins TRBV3-1 to TRBJ1-1; unclear D gene. In germline, CDR1 is LGHDT, CDR2 YNNKEL (reference sequence). V lost 3 bases, J lost 6 bases, and 14 bases lay in between. CDR3 length: 14 amino acids. The CDR3 sequence: CASSHRNTIPEAFF. CDR3 nucleotides: TGTGCCAGCAGCCATCGGAATACCATACCTGAAGCTTTCTTT.

In its sample, this clonotype was seen many times. The rearrangement joins TRBV12-3 or TRBV12-4 to TRBJ2-2; the D is unclear. V was clipped by 8 bases and J by 6 bases, with 4 bases between them. This CDR3 region has 10 residues. The CDR3 is CASCSGELFF. CDR3 bases: TGTGCCAGCTGCTCCGGGGAGCTGTTTTTT.

The V call is TRBV28, the J call TRBJ2-7, with 9 bases that match TRBD2. The germline V gene has CDR1 MDHEN and CDR2 SYDVKM. J gave up 5 bases and V 5 bases, and 16 bases lay outside the gene matches. The CDR3 runs 17 residues. CDR3 DNA: TGTGCCAGCAGTCTTCGCCGACTGGCGGGAGGGCGTAACGAGCAGTACTTC. Encoded protein: CASSLRRLAGGRNEQYF. The entire variable domain, with the rest obtained from reference TRBV28 and TRBJ2-7, is as follows: DVKVTQSSRYLVKRTGEKVFLECVQDMDHENMFWYRQDPGLGLRLIYFSYDVKMKEKGDIPEGYSVSREKKERFSLILESASTNQTSMYLCASSLRRLAGGRNEQYFGPGTRLTVT.

This clonotype was seen at least ten times. The chain is built from TRBV29-1 and TRBJ2-4; D is ambiguous. V was pared by 4 bases and J by 3 bases, with 10 bases between. This CDR3 is 13 amino acids long. Germline V gene sequence: CDR1 SQVTM, CDR2 ANQGSEA. CDR3 protein: CSVVLDSKNIQYF. The DNA for the CDR3 is TGCAGCGTTGTGCTGGATAGCAAAAACATTCAGTACTTC.

The table lists this clonotype with many counts. This chain joins TRBV2 and TRBJ2-5; D is ambiguous. From germline, CDR1 is SNHLY and CDR2 FYNNEI. Between the trimmed V and J ends, which lost 1 base and 2 bases, there was a span of 8 bases. CDR3 length: 14 amino acids. The CDR3 nucleotides read TGTGCCAGCAGTGAAGTGGGCTCACAAGAGACCCAGTACTTC. As protein: CASSEVGSQETQYF.